Below are 21 T cell receptor beta chains sequenced from a single sample in a study of Ad26.COV2.S vaccination and SARS-CoV-2 variants. Regarding treatment: some 20 received Ad26.COV2.S at low or high dose, single or two shots; roughly five received placebo; per-sample allocation not given. Sampling took place 63 days after the first vaccine or placebo injection. The assay was immunoSEQ multiplex PCR, and TCRdb's table has in-frame clones only and misses some. The sample lists about 680,000 clones; roughly 90% were seen once. The sequences come from peripheral blood, collected in a trial of Ad26.COV2.S vaccine versus placebo. The source of these receptors is a person aged 18-65 years who received the Ad26.COV2.S COVID-19 vaccine or a placebo.

About this clone itself: Other DNA variants within this sample encode the same CDR3. The CDR3 DNA reads TGTGCCAGCAGCTTAGCCTACGAGCAGTACTTC. Residues: CASSLAYEQYF. The chain has TRBV11-2 and TRBJ2-7; D remains ambiguous. Germline CDR1 SGHAT, CDR2 FQNNGV. V dropped 1 base and J dropped 2 bases, with 0 bases sitting between them. The CDR3 extends over 11 amino acids. Full variable domain (rest looked up from reference TRBV11-2 and TRBJ2-7): EAGVAQSPRYKIIEKRQSVAFWCNPISGHATLYWYQQILGQGPKLLIQFQNNGVVDDSQLPKDRFSAERLKGVDSTLKIQPAKLEDSAVYLCASSLAYEQYFGPGTRLTVT.

The chain links TRBV24-1 to TRBJ2-2; D gene unclear. The V and J ends lost 0 bases and 7 bases respectively, with 8 bases between them. CDR1 and CDR2 (germline): KGHDR, SFDVKD. The CDR3 is made up of 14 amino acids. Written as DNA, the CDR3 is TGTGCCACCAGTGATTTGATTTTCGGCGGGGAGCTGTTTTTT. This translates into CATSDLIFGGELFF.

The chain links TRBV19 to TRBJ2-7; perhaps TRBD1 as D (6 bases). This CDR3 comprises 12 residues. Germline CDR1 is LNHDA and CDR2 is SQIVND (reference sequence). V was clipped by 5 bases and J by 2 bases, with 7 bases between them. CDR3 loop: CASSPGAYEQYF. The CDR3 nucleotides are TGTGCCAGTAGTCCAGGGGCCTACGAGCAGTACTTC.

The chain has TRBV6-1 and TRBJ1-1, with D perhaps TRBD1 (6 bases). Per the germline V gene, CDR1 is MNHNS and CDR2 is SASEGT. This CDR3 comprises 17 residues. V lost 2 bases and J 0 bases, leaving 16 bases between the germline ends. CDR3 sequence reads: CASSEIGGGYLNTEAFF. As DNA, the CDR3 is TGTGCCAGCAGTGAAATTGGGGGGGGCTACCTGAACACTGAAGCTTTCTTT.

The chain carries TRBV6-5 and TRBJ2-1; perhaps TRBD1 as D (5 bases). CDR1 and CDR2 (germline): MNHEY, SVGAGI. The CDR3 sequence is 14 residues long. The ends were cut back, 10 bases at V and 7 bases at J, with 20 bases in the middle. CDR3 nucleotides: TGTGCCACCCAACTTCAGGGAAGAATGAATGAGCAGTTCTTC. It specifies CATQLQGRMNEQFF.

The genes are TRBV4-2 and TRBJ2-7, with 8 bases fitting TRBD2. The CDR3 loop spans 15 amino acids. Germline assignment: CDR1 LGHNA and CDR2 YNFKEQ. Germline trimming cut 0 bases from V and 3 bases from J; bases unmatched to any gene: 4. CDR3 sequence: CASSQDSGRGYEQYF. CDR3 in DNA: TGTGCCAGCAGCCAAGATTCCGGGAGGGGCTACGAGCAGTACTTC.

This clone appeared a few times. J is TRBJ2-2 and V is TRBV6-4; D not certain. Trimming shortened V by 0 bases and J by 4 bases, and 3 bases separated the two germline ends. The CDR3 length is 13 residues. CDR1 and CDR2 from the germline V gene are MRHNA and SNTAGT. CDR3: CASSDSSTGELFF. CDR3 DNA: TGTGCCAGCAGTGACTCTAGCACCGGGGAGCTGTTTTTT.

The genes are TRBV6-2 or TRBV6-3 and TRBJ2-4; TRBD2 matches 9 bases. V was pared by 3 bases and J by 0 bases, with 18 bases of the junction left unmatched. Germline loops: CDR1 MNHEY, CDR2 SVGEGT. CDR3 length: 21 residues. CDR3 bases: TGTGCCAGCAGTTATTCCGACCTGGTAGCGGGGGACCTCTTAGCCAAAAACATTCAGTACTTC. Its protein product is CASSYSDLVAGDLLAKNIQYF.

The J gene is TRBJ2-6, the V gene TRBV2; D perhaps matches TRBD1 (6 bases). The CDR3 is 17 residues long. Trimming stripped 6 bases from V and 1 base from J, with 16 bases between. Germline CDR1 reads SNHLY; CDR2 reads FYNNEI. The CDR3 nucleotides read TGTGCCAGCAGGAACAGGGAAGACGTGTCTGGGGCCAACGTCCTGACTTTC. Translation: CASRNREDVSGANVLTF.

CDR3 protein: CASSLRGLALTYEQYF. CDR3 in DNA: TGTGCCAGTAGTCTACGGGGACTAGCGCTAACCTACGAGCAGTACTTC. The chain has TRBV19 and TRBJ2-7, with TRBD2 matching over 10 bases. The CDR3 totals 16 residues. The V gene end was trimmed by 5 bases and the J gene end by 2 bases; junction bases not matched to a gene: 9. Per germline, CDR1 LNHDA and CDR2 SQIVND (reference sequence).

The chain is built from TRBV9 and TRBJ1-3; D gene unclear. V dropped 3 bases and J dropped 7 bases, with 17 bases sitting between them. This CDR3 has 15 residues. The germline CDR1 and CDR2 sequences are SGDLS and YYNGEE. DNA of the CDR3: TGTGCCAGCAGCGCGTCGGGCTCCCAGTTGAACACCATATATTTT. This translates into CASSASGSQLNTIYF.

V gene TRBV7-2 combines with J gene TRBJ1-4, with D perhaps matching TRBD1 (5 bases). V lost 1 base and J 10 bases, leaving 19 bases between the germline ends. Germline lookup yields CDR1 SGHTA and CDR2 FQGNSA. There are 16 residues in the CDR3. The CDR3 region has the DNA TGTGCCAGCAGCTTAGGGGACTATGGCATGAAGGGAAAACTGTTTTTT. This translates into CASSLGDYGMKGKLFF.

CDR3 sequence: CASSFQRHTDTQYF. The CDR3 DNA reads as TGTGCCAGCAGTTTCCAGCGCCACACAGATACGCAGTATTTT. The chain carries TRBV27 and TRBJ2-3; no clear D gene. This CDR3 region has 14 residues. V was pared by 3 bases and J by 2 bases, with 9 bases between. Germline CDR1 reads MNHEY; CDR2 reads SMNVEV (reference sequence).

The V and J genes are TRBV5-1 and TRBJ2-4, with D perhaps TRBD2 (6 bases). Trimming pared 0 bases from V and 0 bases from J, leaving 7 bases between. The CDR3 consists of 15 residues. Germline CDR1 and CDR2: SGHRS and YFSETQ. The CDR3 bases are TGCGCCAGCAGCTTGGACGGGGGAGCCAAAAACATTCAGTACTTC. Translation gives CASSLDGGAKNIQYF. The variable domain in full, with the rest retrieved from reference TRBV5-1 and TRBJ2-4, is KAGVTQTPRYLIKTRGQQVTLSCSPISGHRSVSWYQQTPGQGLQFLFEYFSETQRNKGNFPGRFSGRQFSNSRSEMNVSTLELGDSALYLCASSLDGGAKNIQYFGAGTRLSVL.

The chain links TRBV4-3 to TRBJ2-2; D might be TRBD1 (5 bases). V lost 1 base to trimming and J lost 5 bases, with 8 bases between them. Germline CDR1 LGHNA, CDR2 YSLEER. This CDR3 is built from 14 residues. CDR3 sequence reads: CASSQGAGTGELFF. In nucleotides, the CDR3 is TGCGCCAGCAGCCAAGGGGCAGGGACCGGGGAGCTGTTTTTT.

The chain is built from TRBV25-1 and TRBJ1-2; D is ambiguous. The CDR3 extends over 13 amino acids. V was shortened by 4 bases and J by 4 bases, with 10 bases between the two germline ends. Germline-derived CDR1 and CDR2 are MGHDK and SYGVNS. The CDR3 protein is CASSAAGFYGYTF. CDR3 DNA sequence: TGTGCCAGCAGTGCCGCGGGCTTCTATGGCTACACCTTC.

The chain couples TRBV5-5 to TRBJ1-4; TRBD1 agrees at 8 bases. The CDR3 is 15 residues long. V gave up 4 bases and J gave up 8 bases; unmatched junction bases: 10. Germline values: CDR1 SGHKS, CDR2 YYEKEE (reference sequence). CDR3 sequence (DNA): TGTGCCAGCAGCCTTGGGACAGGCCCTACCGAAAAACTGTTTTTT. This gives the protein CASSLGTGPTEKLFF. The full variable domain, its missing parts supplied by reference TRBV5-5 and TRBJ1-4, is DAGVTQSPTHLIKTRGQQVTLRCSPISGHKSVSWYQQVLGQGPQFIFQYYEKEERGRGNFPDRFSARQFPNYSSELNVNALLLGDSALYLCASSLGTGPTEKLFFGSGTQLSVL.

The rearrangement joins TRBV11-3 to TRBJ2-2; D not resolved. CDR1 SGHNT and CDR2 YENEEA come from the germline V gene. This CDR3 spans 14 amino acids. The V and J ends lost 4 bases and 0 bases respectively, with 6 bases between them. The CDR3, as DNA: TGTGCCAGCAGCTCCGGGTCGAACACCGGGGAGCTGTTTTTT. This sequence encodes CASSSGSNTGELFF. The variable domain in full, with the rest retrieved from reference TRBV11-3 and TRBJ2-2, is EAGVVQSPRYKIIEKKQPVAFWCNPISGHNTLYWYLQNLGQGPELLIRYENEEAVDDSQLPKDRFSAERLKGVDSTLKIQPAELGDSAVYLCASSSGSNTGELFFGEGSRLTVL.

The V and J genes are TRBV7-9 and TRBJ1-3, with a possible D match to TRBD1 (5 bases). The germline CDR1 and CDR2 sequences are SEHNR and FQNEAQ (reference sequence). V was cut by 3 bases and J by 4 bases, with 10 bases left in between. This CDR3 has 14 residues. The CDR3 protein is CASSFRGVGNTIYF. CDR3 bases: TGTGCCAGCAGCTTCAGAGGGGTCGGAAACACCATATATTTT.

The V and J genes are TRBV6-5 and TRBJ2-5; 7 bases match TRBD1. Germline CDR1 reads MNHEY; CDR2 reads SVGAGI. The CDR3 sequence is 14 residues long. V shed 6 bases and J 4 bases; nucleotides not matched to a gene: 8. This chain's CDR3 is CASRMTGSGETQYF. CDR3 in DNA: TGTGCCAGCAGGATGACAGGGTCCGGAGAGACCCAGTACTTC.

The V gene is TRBV9, the J gene TRBJ2-3; D is uncertain. The CDR3 runs to 15 residues. Trimming took off 0 bases at V and 0 bases at J, with 8 bases between the two ends. Germline assignment: CDR1 SGDLS and CDR2 YYNGEE. This CDR3 reads CASSVATDSTDTQYF. For the CDR3, the DNA is TGTGCCAGCAGCGTAGCGACGGATAGCACAGATACGCAGTATTTT.